A single sample gave rise to the 17 T cell receptor beta chains below, sequenced in a study of PD-1 blockade in classical Hodgkin lymphoma. Time point defined: cycle 4 day 1 (C4D1), after 5 to 7 weeks of nivolumab. Relapse was seen in all patients after autologous stem cell transplantation, and brentuximab vedotin exposure was variable. PBMCs were thawed, and CD8+ T cells were then isolated from them by magnetic negative selection. Using immunoSEQ multiplex PCR, the repertoire was profiled, and TCRdb retains in-frame clones only, with some absent. This table has 9,500 to 10,000 clones, 74% appearing once. Sequencing used CD8+ T cells from blood, obtained before the fourth cycle of nivolumab. The receptor source for this set is a human donor with classical Hodgkin lymphoma.

The chain combines TRBV19 with TRBJ1-5; D is possibly TRBD1 (5 bases). The CDR3 is 13 amino acids. V dropped 7 bases and J dropped 7 bases, with 14 bases sitting between them. The V gene's germline CDR1 is LNHDA and CDR2 SQIVND (reference sequence). The CDR3 nucleotides are TGTGCCAGTACCCGTGATTGGGACCAGCCCCAGCATTTT. This encodes CASTRDWDQPQHF.

The genes are TRBV5-1 and TRBJ2-7; 8 nucleotides align to TRBD2. CDR3 length equals 14 residues. J was trimmed by 2 bases and V by 2 bases; bases with no gene match: 3. In germline, CDR1 is SGHRS, CDR2 YFSETQ. The CDR3 region is CASSLLADTYEQYF. The CDR3 coding sequence is TGCGCCAGCAGCTTACTAGCGGATACCTACGAGCAGTACTTC.

This clone appeared a few times. The chain employs TRBV6-6 and TRBJ1-1; tentative D call: TRBD1 (5 bases). Germline V CDR1 and CDR2: MNHNY, SVGAGI (reference sequence). This CDR3 spans 11 amino acids. V shed 9 bases and J shed 4 bases, with 9 bases lying between them. CDR3 DNA: TGTGCCAGTGCTGGGGGCACTGAAGCTTTCTTT. Residues: CASAGGTEAFF.

This clone was detected once. DNA of the CDR3: TGCGCCAGCAGTGTTGTAGCGGGGGAATACAATGAGCAGTTCTTC. Protein product: CASSVVAGEYNEQFF. J is TRBJ2-1 and V is TRBV10-2; 9 bases agree with TRBD2. Germline-derived CDR1 and CDR2 are WSHSY and SAAADI. This CDR3 has 15 amino acids. J gave up 4 bases and V 4 bases, and 5 bases lay outside the gene matches.

The chain couples TRBV10-3 to TRBJ1-1; maybe TRBD1 (6 bases). Trimming shortened V by 6 bases and J by 0 bases, and 14 bases separated the two germline ends. Germline CDR1 and CDR2: ENHRY and SYGVKD. The CDR3 totals 15 residues. The CDR3 loop is CAIRNSTGLNTEAFF. The CDR3 coding sequence is TGTGCCATCAGGAATTCTACAGGGTTGAACACTGAAGCTTTCTTT.

The CDR3 loop is CASSQFLAGGTYNEQFF. The CDR3 nucleotides are TGTGCCAGCAGCCAGTTTCTAGCGGGAGGGACCTACAATGAGCAGTTCTTC. The chain employs TRBV14 and TRBJ2-1; the match to TRBD2 covers 12 bases. Trimming removed 3 bases from V and 2 bases from J; junction bases left unmatched: 5. CDR1 SGHDN and CDR2 FVKESK come from the germline V gene. This CDR3 contains 17 residues.

The table lists this clone with a few counts. The rearrangement joins TRBV28 to TRBJ1-2; 10 nucleotides match TRBD1. The CDR3 length is 15 residues. After removal of 7 bases from V and 5 bases from J, the junction contained 10 bases not matched to a gene. The germline V gene encodes CDR1 MDHEN and CDR2 SYDVKM. The CDR3 DNA follows: TGTGCCAGCAAGGGACAGGGGACGGAGGGGTATGGCTACACCTTC. It is translated as CASKGQGTEGYGYTF.

As DNA, the CDR3 is TGTGCCAGCAGCCAATCCATGACTAGCGGGGACGAGCAGTACTTC. It codes for CASSQSMTSGDEQYF. This chain links TRBV5-4 with TRBJ2-7; 11 nucleotides align to TRBD2. Germline V CDR1 and CDR2: SGHNT, YYREEE (reference sequence). J gave up 5 bases and V 4 bases, and 8 bases lay outside the gene matches. This CDR3 has 15 amino acids.

The chain uses TRBV6-5 and TRBJ1-2; no firm D call. Germline CDR1 is MNHEY and CDR2 is SVGAGI. This CDR3 spans 15 amino acids. V was pared by 2 bases and J by 4 bases, with 14 bases between. CDR3 region: CASSYITPTSYGYTF. The CDR3 DNA reads as TGTGCCAGCAGTTACATTACCCCAACCAGCTATGGCTACACCTTC.

The rearrangement links TRBV30 to TRBJ2-7, with D perhaps TRBD2 (5 bases). The CDR3 is 12 amino acids. V was pared by 0 bases and J by 4 bases, with 7 bases between. The germline V gene has CDR1 GTSNPN and CDR2 SVGIG (reference sequence). The CDR3: CAWSVLAYEQYF. The CDR3, as DNA: TGTGCCTGGAGTGTCCTAGCTTACGAGCAGTACTTC.

The chain recombines TRBV11-2 with TRBJ2-7; D unresolved. There are 14 residues in the CDR3. Germline values: CDR1 SGHAT, CDR2 FQNNGV. Between the trimmed V and J ends, which lost 4 bases and 2 bases, there was a span of 12 bases. The CDR3 here is CASSYTTGTYEQYF. In DNA form, the CDR3 reads TGTGCCAGCAGCTACACTACGGGTACCTACGAGCAGTACTTC.

For this clone: This sample includes further DNA sequences coding for the same CDR3. The chain has TRBV6-5 and TRBJ2-7, with TRBD2 matching 7 bases. CDR1 and CDR2 from the germline V gene are MNHEY and SVGAGI. CDR3 length: 15 amino acids. V lost 0 bases and J lost 2; bases outside the gene matches: 4. The CDR3 reads CASSYSASGTYEQYF. The CDR3 region has the DNA TGTGCCAGCAGTTACTCGGCTAGCGGCACCTACGAGCAGTACTTC.

In DNA form, the CDR3 reads TGTGCCAGCAGCCCCATACGGGGGGAGAGGAGCTATGGCTACACCTTC. Translating it yields CASSPIRGERSYGYTF. This chain connects TRBV9 to TRBJ1-2, with D perhaps TRBD1 (5 bases). CDR3 length equals 16 residues. Trimming pared 4 bases from V and 4 bases from J, leaving 20 bases between. Looked up from germline, CDR1 is SGDLS and CDR2 is YYNGEE.

The chain is built from TRBV27 and TRBJ1-2; D possibly corresponds to TRBD1 (6 bases). This CDR3 has 12 amino acids. The ends were cut back, 7 bases at V and 6 bases at J, with 12 bases in the middle. Germline lookup yields CDR1 MNHEY and CDR2 SMNVEV (reference sequence). CDR3 bases: TGTGCCAGCATGACAGGAGGGGATGGCTACACCTTC. Translation gives CASMTGGDGYTF.

The V gene is TRBV2, the J gene TRBJ1-6; unclear D gene. The CDR3 has 13 residues. Looked up from germline, CDR1 is SNHLY and CDR2 is FYNNEI. V dropped 7 bases and J dropped 5 bases, with 9 bases sitting between them. The CDR3 reads CASTEDDNSPLHF. The CDR3 DNA reads TGTGCCAGCACTGAGGACGATAATTCACCCCTCCACTTT.

This chain joins TRBV28 and TRBJ2-3, with TRBD1 identical over 7 bases. V dropped 5 bases and J dropped 1; count of bases not matched to a gene: 6. CDR3 size: 15 residues. Germline CDR1 is MDHEN and CDR2 is SYDVKM. CDR3 sequence: CASSNRDSGTDTQYF. The CDR3 nucleotides read TGTGCCAGCAGTAACCGGGACAGCGGCACAGATACGCAGTATTTT.

V is TRBV2 and J is TRBJ2-3; TRBD1 agrees at 7 bases. The CDR3 is made up of 16 amino acids. CDR1 and CDR2 (germline): SNHLY, FYNNEI. Unmatched junction bases numbered 8, after V lost 5 bases and J lost 0 bases. The CDR3 region is CASSPLDRLSTDTQYF. The CDR3 DNA is TGTGCCAGCAGTCCACTGGACAGGCTCAGCACAGATACGCAGTATTTT.